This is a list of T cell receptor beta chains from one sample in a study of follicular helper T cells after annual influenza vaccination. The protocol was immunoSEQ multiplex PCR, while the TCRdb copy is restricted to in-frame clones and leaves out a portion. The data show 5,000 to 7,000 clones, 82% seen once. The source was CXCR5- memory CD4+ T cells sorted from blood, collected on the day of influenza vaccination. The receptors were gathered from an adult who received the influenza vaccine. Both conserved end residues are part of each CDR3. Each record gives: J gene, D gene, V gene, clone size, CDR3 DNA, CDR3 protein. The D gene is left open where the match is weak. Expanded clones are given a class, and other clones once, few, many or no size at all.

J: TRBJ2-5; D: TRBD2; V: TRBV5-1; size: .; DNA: TGCGCCAGCAGCCCCCGGACTAGCGGGGTAATTCCAGAGACCCAGTACTTC; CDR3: CASSPRTSGVIPETQYF
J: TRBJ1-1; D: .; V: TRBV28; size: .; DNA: TGTGCCAGCAGTTTGAGTCGGTTGACTGAAGCTTTCTTT; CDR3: CASSLSRLTEAFF
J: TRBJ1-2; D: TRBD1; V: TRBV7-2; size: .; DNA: TGTGCCAGCAGCTTTTTCGACAGGGGGAAAGCGGGTAACTATGGCTACACCTTC; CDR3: CASSFFDRGKAGNYGYTF
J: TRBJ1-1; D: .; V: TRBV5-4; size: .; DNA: TGTGCCAGCAGTTCCACAGCAGGCCTCGAAGCTTTCTTT; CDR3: CASSSTAGLEAFF
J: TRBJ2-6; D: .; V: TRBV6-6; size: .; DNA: TGTGCCAGCAGTTACTCTGAAGCTTGGGTCCTGACTTTC; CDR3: CASSYSEAWVLTF
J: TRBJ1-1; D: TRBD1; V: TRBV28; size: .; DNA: TGTGCCAGCAGTCAAAACCTGGGACAGTTGGCTGAAGCTTTCTTT; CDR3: CASSQNLGQLAEAFF
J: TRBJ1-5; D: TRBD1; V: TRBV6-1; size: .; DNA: TGTGCCAGCAGTGCACAAAGACAGGGAATCAATCAGCCCCAGCATTTT; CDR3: CASSAQRQGINQPQHF
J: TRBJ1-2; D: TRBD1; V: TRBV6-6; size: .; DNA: TGTGCCAGCAGGAGGCCGGGACAGGGTAGCGGCTATGGCTACACCTTC; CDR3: CASRRPGQGSGYGYTF
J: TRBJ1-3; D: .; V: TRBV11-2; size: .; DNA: TGTGCCAGCAGCTCGACCTCTGGAAACACCATATATTTT; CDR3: CASSSTSGNTIYF
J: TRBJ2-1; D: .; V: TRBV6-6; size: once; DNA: TGTGCCAGCAGTCGTGAGGTTGAGCAGTTCTTC; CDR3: CASSREVEQFF
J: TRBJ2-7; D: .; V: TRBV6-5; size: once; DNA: TGTGCCAGCAGTTACGGAGGACTCAAGAGCTCCTACGAGCAGTACTTC; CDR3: CASSYGGLKSSYEQYF
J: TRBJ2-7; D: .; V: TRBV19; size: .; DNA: TGTGCCAGTAAGAACAGGGCGGCCGAGCAGTACTTC; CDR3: CASKNRAAEQYF